This is a list of T cell receptor beta chains from one sample in a study of vaccination and CD4 T cells after COVID-19. TCRdb re-derived calls from the PCR reads in MiXCR, one entry per CDR3 protein. The data show some 22,000 distinct CDR3 sequences, around 62% seen once. These receptors have no identified antigens. Sequencing used CD4+ T cells from blood, cultured in vitro, obtained before SARS-CoV-2 vaccination. The receptors come from a human donor who received a COVID-19 vaccine. The CDR3 runs from the conserved cysteine through the conserved F or W. Fields, in order: clone size, J gene, D gene, V gene, CDR3 DNA, CDR3 protein. D genes are given only for firm matches. Expanded clones are given a class, and other clones once, few, many or no size at all.

>.|TRBJ2-6|TRBD1|TRBV29-1
TGCAGCGTGGCGGACAGGGCTGGGGCCAACGTCCTGACTTTC
CSVADRAGANVLTF
>.|TRBJ2-3|TRBD1|TRBV19
TGTGCCAGTACCCGGACAGGGGTGACAGATACGCAGTATTTT
CASTRTGVTDTQYF
>.|TRBJ1-1|.|TRBV10-3
TGTGCCATCAGTGATCGCTTAGTCTCGGGAATGAACACTGAAGCTTTCTTT
CAISDRLVSGMNTEAFF
>.|TRBJ1-1|.|TRBV6-2/TRBV6-3
TGTGCCAGCAGTTACCGAGGTGGGGTGGCTGAAGCTTTCTTT
CASSYRGGVAEAFF
>.|TRBJ1-5|TRBD1|TRBV7-2
TGTGCCAGCAGCATGGGACAGCTGTATCAGCCCCAGCATTTT
CASSMGQLYQPQHF
>.|TRBJ2-3|TRBD2|TRBV7-2
TGTGCCAGCAGCACTAGCGGGGGGCGCACAGATACGCAGTATTTC
CASSTSGGRTDTQYF
>few|TRBJ1-3|.|TRBV30
TGTGCCTGGACCGGCGACGGGGGTAGGGGAAACACCATATATTTT
CAWTGDGGRGNTIYF
>few|TRBJ2-2|.|TRBV15
TGTGCCACCAGCAGAGATACTAACACCGGGGAGCTGTTTTTT
CATSRDTNTGELFF
>.|TRBJ2-5|.|TRBV5-4
TGTGCCAGCAGCCCTACTTCGGGGGCGAATCAAGAGACCCAGTACTTC
CASSPTSGANQETQYF
>.|TRBJ1-2|TRBD1|TRBV5-1
TGCGCCAGCAGCTTGGAGGGGGCTAGGTATGGCTACACCTTC
CASSLEGARYGYTF
>.|TRBJ2-5|.|TRBV7-9
TGTGCCAGCAGCTTATTCGGGGTGGGAGAGACCCAGTACTTC
CASSLFGVGETQYF
>few|TRBJ2-2|.|TRBV15
TGTGCCACCAGCAGCCACGATAGGGGGGCGAGGGCCGGGGAGCTGTTTTTT
CATSSHDRGARAGELFF
>.|TRBJ1-1|.|TRBV14
TGTGCCAGCAGCCAAGATGTCGGGGGTGAAGCTTTCTTT
CASSQDVGGEAFF
>few|TRBJ1-6|.|TRBV19
TGTGCCAGTAGGCCCGGGACGGACGAAGGCGGGGGTTCACCCCTCCACTTT
CASRPGTDEGGGSPLHF
>.|TRBJ2-7|TRBD2|TRBV20-1
TGCAGTGCTACCCGACTAGCGGGGGCCGGTAAGGAGCAGTACTTC
CSATRLAGAGKEQYF
>.|TRBJ1-2|TRBD1|TRBV27
TGTGCCAGCAGAACTAGGGGACAGGGGTTCTCTGGCTACACCTTC
CASRTRGQGFSGYTF
>.|TRBJ1-2|TRBD1|TRBV6-5
TGTGCCAGCAGTTCCCTCACAGGGGCCGGCTATGGCTACACCTTC
CASSSLTGAGYGYTF
>few|TRBJ1-5|TRBD1|TRBV6-1
TGTGCCAGCAGTGACGACAGGGGCCAGCCCCAGCATTTT
CASSDDRGQPQHF
>.|TRBJ1-5|TRBD1|TRBV24-1
TGTGCCACCAGTGATCCCACAGGGGGCGATCAGCCCCAGCATTTT
CATSDPTGGDQPQHF
>.|TRBJ1-2|.|TRBV5-1
TGCGCCAGCAGCCCCAGACCGACAGGACATGGCTACACCTTC
CASSPRPTGHGYTF
>few|TRBJ2-3|TRBD1|TRBV20-1
TGCAGTGCTAGACAGGGGGCGGGCACAGATACGCAGTATTTT
CSARQGAGTDTQYF
>.|TRBJ2-7|.|TRBV12-3/TRBV12-4
TGTGCCAGCAGTTTGAGGGGGACTAAGGACTACGAGCAGTACTTC
CASSLRGTKDYEQYF
>.|TRBJ1-6|.|TRBV6-1
TGTGCCAGCAGAACCGTCTGGCTCGGTAATTCACCCCTCCACTTT
CASRTVWLGNSPLHF
>.|TRBJ1-2|.|TRBV5-1
TGCGCCAGCAGCTTGGGTTCCAGGGTCCTACGCTATGGCTACACCTTC
CASSLGSRVLRYGYTF
>.|TRBJ2-2|.|TRBV12-3/TRBV12-4
TGTGCCAGCAGCCCCACCGGGGTCTTGAACACCGGGGAGCTGTTTTTT
CASSPTGVLNTGELFF
>.|TRBJ1-4|.|TRBV28
TGTGCCAGCAGTCCAGGACGGGGGGGGGCTAGTGAAAAACTGTTTTTT
CASSPGRGGASEKLFF